These 21 T cell receptor beta chains originate from one sample sequenced in a study of CXCR3-negative and CXCR3-positive naive CD8 T cells. UMI-tagged TRB cDNA libraries were built via 5' RACE. TCRdb reprocessed the 5' RACE reads and reports one entry per CDR3 protein, with no DNA. This listing includes more than 45,000 distinct CDR3 sequences. Sequencing was carried out using naive CXCR3- CD8+ T cells from blood. Subset noted: CD45RO-CCR7+CD27+CD95- naive CD8+ T cells lacking CXCR3 (TNR3-). These receptors all come from a human donor in good health. Some clones in this sample may be carry-over from other donors' samples.

The V and J genes are TRBV27 and TRBJ2-1; TCRdb's D call, TRBD2, is unchecked because there is no DNA. Germline CDR1 reads MNHEY; CDR2 reads SMNVEV (reference sequence). The CDR3 has 16 amino acids. The CDR3: CASSPLAGGTYNEQFF.

The rearrangement uses TRBV28 and TRBJ2-7; without DNA, the TCRdb call of TRBD1 cannot be checked. This CDR3 region has 14 residues. Germline assignment: CDR1 MDHEN and CDR2 SYDVKM. The chain's CDR3 is CATLFRGPSYEQYF. Combining the CDR3 with reference TRBV28 and TRBJ2-7 gives the whole variable domain DVKVTQSSRYLVKRTGEKVFLECVQDMDHENMFWYRQDPGLGLRLIYFSYDVKMKEKGDIPEGYSVSREKKERFSLILESASTNQTSMYLCATLFRGPSYEQYFGPGTRLTVT.

CDR3 sequence reads: CSVEAGRTGPTDTQYF. The gene calls are TRBV29-1 and TRBJ2-3; there is no DNA to check the TCRdb D call of TRBD1. This CDR3 comprises 16 residues. In germline, CDR1 is SQVTM, CDR2 ANQGSEA.

The chain carries TRBV4-3 and TRBJ2-2; TCRdb outputs TRBD1, but without DNA this stays unchecked. Per germline, CDR1 LGHNA and CDR2 YSLEER. This CDR3 has 16 residues. CDR3 protein: CASSLGTGSNTGELFF.

The chain joins TRBV6-5 to TRBJ2-5; the TCRdb call, TRBD2, lacks DNA for checking. Germline CDR1 reads MNHEY; CDR2 reads SVGAGI. CDR3 length: 17 residues. CDR3 loop: CASSDFRQGSSSETQYF.

The gene calls are TRBV5-1 and TRBJ2-7. Germline V lookup: CDR1 SGHRS, CDR2 YFSETQ. This CDR3 is 14 amino acids long. The CDR3 loop is CASSLRNAWYEQYF.

The chain couples TRBV7-9 to TRBJ1-1; with no DNA, the TCRdb D assignment of TRBD1 cannot be verified. CDR3 size: 17 residues. Germline CDR1 and CDR2: SEHNR and FQNEAQ (reference sequence). The CDR3 sequence: CASSVRPTGTANTEAFF.

V is TRBV29-1 and J is TRBJ2-6; lacking DNA, the TRBD1 call made by TCRdb goes unchecked. The germline CDR1 and CDR2 sequences are SQVTM and ANQGSEA. CDR3 size: 14 residues. The CDR3 here is CSANAGVGANVLTF.

This CDR3 is CASSSAHRGYNEQFF. The chain links TRBV11-2 to TRBJ2-1; the D call of TRBD1 rests on TCRdb alone, since no DNA is present to check it. Germline values: CDR1 SGHAT, CDR2 FQNNGV. CDR3 length: 15 residues.

This sequence joins TRBV29-1 and TRBJ2-7; the TCRdb D gene call, TRBD1, has no DNA to confirm it. The CDR3 consists of 14 residues. Looked up from germline, CDR1 is SQVTM and CDR2 is ANQGSEA. CDR3 region: CSVPKGGMGSEQYF.

The chain carries TRBV7-3 and TRBJ2-7; there is no DNA to check the TCRdb D call of TRBD2. The V gene's germline CDR1 is SGHTA and CDR2 FQGTGA. This CDR3 has 15 amino acids. Here the CDR3 reads CASSLTLAGGPEQYF.

The CDR3 sequence is CSVEGLRDRTSVIQYF. The V and J genes are TRBV29-1 and TRBJ2-4; the D gene TCRdb calls, TRBD1, cannot be checked with no DNA. Germline lookup yields CDR1 SQVTM and CDR2 ANQGSEA. The CDR3 runs 16 residues.

V usage is TRBV7-3 and J usage is TRBJ2-2; the D gene TCRdb calls, TRBD1, cannot be checked with no DNA. The length of the CDR3 is 15 residues. Germline assignment: CDR1 SGHTA and CDR2 FQGTGA. CDR3 protein: CASSLSGKNTGELFF. Looking up the rest from reference TRBV7-3 and TRBJ2-2 gives the full variable domain: GAGVSQTPSNKVTEKGKYVELRCDPISGHTALYWYRQSLGQGPEFLIYFQGTGAADDSGLPNDRFFAVRPEGSVSTLKIQRTERGDSAVYLCASSLSGKNTGELFFGEGSRLTVL.

V gene TRBV29-1 combines with J gene TRBJ2-1; TCRdb selects TRBD2, and the lack of DNA leaves this call unchecked. Looked up from germline, CDR1 is SQVTM and CDR2 is ANQGSEA. This CDR3 is built from 14 residues. CDR3 in amino acids: CSVVIAGDRYEQFF.

The J gene is TRBJ1-6, the V gene TRBV21-1; as DNA is missing, the TRBD1 call by TCRdb cannot be tested. TRBV21-1 is annotated as a pseudogene. The CDR3 loop spans 13 amino acids. The CDR3 region is CASSESRGSPLHF.

The CDR3 sequence is CASSYSVPSSYNEQFF. The V gene is TRBV6-5, the J gene TRBJ2-1. The CDR3 extends over 16 amino acids. Germline V CDR1 and CDR2: MNHEY, SVGAGI.

The V gene is TRBV29-1, the J gene TRBJ2-7; TCRdb returns TRBD1, unconfirmable since there is no DNA. The germline V gene encodes CDR1 SQVTM and CDR2 ANQGSEA. CDR3 length: 16 residues. The CDR3: CSVEAVSGGDSYEQYF.

The rearrangement links TRBV7-9 to TRBJ2-5. The CDR3 length is 12 residues. Germline loops: CDR1 SEHNR, CDR2 FQNEAQ (reference sequence). The CDR3 loop reads CASRLGQETQYF.

This clonotype is medium-sized (0.01 to 0.1%) by frequency. The chain is built from TRBV6-4 and TRBJ2-3; the TRBD1 assignment by TCRdb is unverifiable without DNA. The CDR3 is made up of 14 amino acids. The germline V gene has CDR1 MRHNA and CDR2 SNTAGT. CDR3 loop: CASSESGGADTQYF.

This chain joins TRBV5-6 and TRBJ2-2. Germline V gene sequence: CDR1 SGHDT, CDR2 YYEEEE. This CDR3 comprises 15 residues. Here the CDR3 reads CASSLGAANTGELFF. Full variable domain (rest looked up from reference TRBV5-6 and TRBJ2-2): DAGVTQSPTHLIKTRGQQVTLRCSPKSGHDTVSWYQQALGQGPQFIFQYYEEEERQRGNFPDRFSGHQFPNYSSELNVNALLLGDSALYLCASSLGAANTGELFFGEGSRLTVL.

The CDR3 sequence is CASSLLVGGGEQYF. The J gene is TRBJ2-7, the V gene TRBV12-3 or TRBV12-4; TCRdb's D call of TRBD1 is untestable without DNA. There are 14 residues in the CDR3.